This T cell receptor (beta chain) was documented in a study of cytomegalovirus exposure and HLA in healthy donors. Germline CDR1 MNHNS, CDR2 SASEGT. The CDR3 is 12 residues long. The V segment lost 10 bases and the J segment 7 bases; nucleotides outside the gene matches: 5. Researchers ran the PCR with 60 Vbeta and 13 Jbeta primers. Generated by immunoSEQ multiplex PCR, the TCRdb table keeps only in-frame clones and is missing some. The table has about 60,000 clones, roughly 70% seen once. The sequence came from a woman aged 55 to 70 in good health and CMV-seropositive. The genes are TRBV6-1 and TRBJ2-1; 9 bases fit TRBD1. The sample consisted of PBMCs. CDR3 protein: CAIGTGNNEQFF. CDR3 nucleotides: TGTGCCATCGGGACAGGGAATAATGAGCAGTTCTTC.